This T cell receptor beta chain is from a study of molecular identifiers for immune sequencing clone quantification (dated 2018 in TCRdb). The study in broad terms: In a replicate experiment, RNA from roughly 21,000 or 96,000 naive CD8 T cells was split into five aliquots, four of which were sequenced. CD8 T cells were used in a methods study to benchmark molecular-identifier clustering-based TCR repertoire sequencing (MIDCIRS) and TCR RNA copy counting.

Broad study findings and their caveats: When barcode sub-clustering was left out, chimeric consensus sequences inflated TCR diversity, with chimeras reaching as high as 47%. Identical TCR molecules sharing a barcode could cause highly expanded clone sizes to be underestimated. Spiked-in Jurkat TCR RNA equivalent to a single cell was reported to be detectable even among 800,000 to 1,000,000 naive CD8 T cells. Clones above 20 RNA copies held over 99% of molecules in CMV-specific effector cells but under 1% in naive cells. Around 2.8 recovered TCR RNA copies per cell were obtained by modeling, versus about ten by digital PCR, implying a capture efficiency of about 30%. Naive libraries contained spiked-in Jurkat TCR RNA (more than nine copies' worth), which is not part of the donor repertoire.

Spanning cysteine to phenylalanine, the CDR3 consists of 14 amino acids. Only the CDR3 portion is preserved as DNA: 42 bases, with reading frame beginning at the first base. The junction shows trimming of 2 bases on V and 0 bases on J, plus 8 bases between the germline ends. Sequences MDHEN (CDR1) and SYDVKM (CDR2) are obtained from the germline V gene. Libraries of naive CD8 T cells were generated from about 21,000 to 970,000 sorted cells, with 10%, 30% or 50% of the purified RNA used. Naive CD8 T cells, defined as CD8+CD4-CCR7+CD45RA+, were FACS-sorted into RLT Plus buffer on a BD FACSAria II. Approximately nine TCR copies' worth of Jurkat RNA were spiked into roughly 17,000-1,100,000 naive CD8 T cell samples to test detection sensitivity. Enrichment of CD8 T cells was performed with RosetteSep CD8+ T Cell Enrichment Cocktail and Ficoll-Paque, after which ACK red cell lysis was carried out. This clonotype has just a few counts. No antigen is known for it. Base qualities are not recorded, but no much larger clone differs from it by a single base.

Libraries were constructed by PCR. Reads for this sample came from a NextSeq 500. Bulk TCR libraries were generated as previously described, with the TCR primers listed in Table S5 used. Total RNA was purified with the Qiagen AllPrep DNA/RNA kit. Before analysis, reads from multiple sequencing runs of the same library were pooled. As for the authors' bioinformatics: Only reads with exact TCR constant sequence were kept, trimmed to 150 nt, and grouped by their 12-nt molecular barcodes. Reads inside each barcode group were sub-clustered using a 15% Levenshtein threshold, and a quality-weighted consensus sequence was constructed for each RNA molecule. Non-functional sequences were filtered out, along with any lower-count sequence sitting one edit away from another sequence. Barcode sub-clusters with fewer than 20% of the maximum read count were removed, based on fitting two negative binomial distributions. TCRdb applied fastp at Q25 and MiXCR to the public reads, then kept only in-frame beta chains. CDR3 protein sequences are deduplicated, and each keeps its most common genes and DNA. These V and J calls derive from TCRdb rather than the authors' analysis. The sample table records approximately 100,000 distinct CDR3 sequences; roughly 38% of these occur just once. The top ten clones comprise around 3.8% of the sample.

This TCR derives from a human donor in good health. Some libraries in this study had Jurkat cell RNA spiked in. Input material: naive CD8+ T cells from blood, with Jurkat cell RNA spiked in. The cell subset or site label here, explained by the study, means: FACS-sorted CD8+CD4-CCR7+CD45RA+ naive T cells. Here the chain combines TRBV28 and TRBJ2-7; the D gene is perhaps TRBD2, from 6 matching bases. The CDR3: CASSLAGNSYEQYF. The DNA sequence is given as TGTGCCAGCAGTTTAGCGGGGAACTCCTACGAGCAGTACTTC.